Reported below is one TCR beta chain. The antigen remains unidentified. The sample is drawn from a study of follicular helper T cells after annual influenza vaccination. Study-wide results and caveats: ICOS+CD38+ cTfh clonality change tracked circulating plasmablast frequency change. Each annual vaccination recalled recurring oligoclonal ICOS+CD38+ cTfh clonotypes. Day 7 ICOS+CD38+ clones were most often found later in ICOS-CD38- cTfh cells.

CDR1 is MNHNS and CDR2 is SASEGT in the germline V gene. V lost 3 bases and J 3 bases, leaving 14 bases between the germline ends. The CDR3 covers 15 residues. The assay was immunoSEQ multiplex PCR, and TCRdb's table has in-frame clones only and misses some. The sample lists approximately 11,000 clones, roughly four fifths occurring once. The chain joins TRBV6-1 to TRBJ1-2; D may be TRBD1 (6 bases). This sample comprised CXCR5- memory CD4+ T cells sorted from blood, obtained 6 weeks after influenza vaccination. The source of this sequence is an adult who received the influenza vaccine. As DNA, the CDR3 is TGTGCCAGCAGTGAGGTCAGGGGCGGGGACTATGGCTACACCTTC. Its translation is CASSEVRGGDYGYTF.